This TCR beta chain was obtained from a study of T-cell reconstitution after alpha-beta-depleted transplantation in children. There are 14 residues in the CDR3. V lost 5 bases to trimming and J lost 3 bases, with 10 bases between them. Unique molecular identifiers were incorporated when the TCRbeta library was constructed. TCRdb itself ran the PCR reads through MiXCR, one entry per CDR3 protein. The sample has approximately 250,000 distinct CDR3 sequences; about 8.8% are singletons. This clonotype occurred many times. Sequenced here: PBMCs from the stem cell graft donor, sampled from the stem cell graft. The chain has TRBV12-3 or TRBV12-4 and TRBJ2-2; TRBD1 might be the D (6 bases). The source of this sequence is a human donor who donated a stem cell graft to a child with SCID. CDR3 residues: CASSLRQDTGELFF. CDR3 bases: TGTGCCAGCAGTCTTCGACAGGACACCGGGGAGCTGTTTTTT.